This T cell receptor beta chain was documented in a study of CD8+CD57+ T cells in acquired aplastic anemia. Investigators profiled TCR beta VDJ and CDR3 from genomic DNA template. TCRdb analysed the reads with MiXCR anew, one entry per CDR3 protein. Of hundreds of thousands of distinct CDR3 sequences listed, 56% are singletons. Germline V lookup: CDR1 DFQATT, CDR2 SNEGSKA (reference sequence). With V trimmed by 5 bases and J by 6 bases, 8 bases remained unmatched. There are 14 residues in the CDR3. Sequenced patients had shown CD8+CD57+ cell expansion by flow cytometry. This sequence was found in a human donor with aplastic anemia. This sequence joins TRBV20-1 and TRBJ1-4, with 8 bases that match TRBD1. Sequences were obtained from sorted CD4+, CD8+, or CD8+CD57+ T cells (not recorded which) from PBMCs. CDR3 region: CSASRQGRDEKLFF. CDR3 nucleotide sequence: TGCAGTGCTTCTAGACAGGGGAGGGATGAAAAACTGTTTTTT.